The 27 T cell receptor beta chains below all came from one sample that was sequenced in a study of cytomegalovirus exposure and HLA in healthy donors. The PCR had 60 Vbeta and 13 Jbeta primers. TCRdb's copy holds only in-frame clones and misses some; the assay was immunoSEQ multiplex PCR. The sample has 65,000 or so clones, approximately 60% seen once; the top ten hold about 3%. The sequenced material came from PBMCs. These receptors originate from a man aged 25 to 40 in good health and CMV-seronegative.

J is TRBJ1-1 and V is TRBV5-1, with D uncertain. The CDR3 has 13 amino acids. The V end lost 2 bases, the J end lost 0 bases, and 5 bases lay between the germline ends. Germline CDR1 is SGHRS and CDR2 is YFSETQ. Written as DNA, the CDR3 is TGCGCCAGCAGCTTCAGTTTGAACACTGAAGCTTTCTTT. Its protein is CASSFSLNTEAFF.

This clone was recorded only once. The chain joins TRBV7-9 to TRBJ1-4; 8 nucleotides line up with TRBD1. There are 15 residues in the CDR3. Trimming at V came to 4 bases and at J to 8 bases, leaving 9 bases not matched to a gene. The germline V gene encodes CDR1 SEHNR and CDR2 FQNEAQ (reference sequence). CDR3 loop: CASSSDQGAREKLFF. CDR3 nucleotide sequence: TGTGCCAGCAGCTCCGATCAGGGGGCTCGGGAAAAACTGTTTTTT.

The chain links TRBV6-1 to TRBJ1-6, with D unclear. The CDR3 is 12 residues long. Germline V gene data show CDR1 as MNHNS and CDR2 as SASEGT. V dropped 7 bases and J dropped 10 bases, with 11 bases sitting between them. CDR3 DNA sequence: TGTGCCAGCACCCCGACTAACTCACCCCTCCACTTT. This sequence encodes CASTPTNSPLHF.

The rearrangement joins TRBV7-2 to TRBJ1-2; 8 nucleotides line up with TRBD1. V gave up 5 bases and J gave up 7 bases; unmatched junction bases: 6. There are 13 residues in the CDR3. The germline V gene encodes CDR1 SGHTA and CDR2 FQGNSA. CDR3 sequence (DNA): TGTGCCAGCAGCCTAGGACAGGGACCTGGCTACACCTTC. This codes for CASSLGQGPGYTF.

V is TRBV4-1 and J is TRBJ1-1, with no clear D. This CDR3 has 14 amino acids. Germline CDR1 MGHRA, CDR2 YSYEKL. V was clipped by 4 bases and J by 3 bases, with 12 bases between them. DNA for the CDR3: TGCGCCAGCAGCCCCCCCAGTCGGGACACTGAAGCTTTCTTT. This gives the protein CASSPPSRDTEAFF.

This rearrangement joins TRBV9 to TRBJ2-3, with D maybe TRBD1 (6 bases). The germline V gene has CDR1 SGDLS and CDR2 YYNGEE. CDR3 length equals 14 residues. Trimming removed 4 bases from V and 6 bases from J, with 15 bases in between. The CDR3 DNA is TGTGCCAGCAGCCGACAGGAGAGGATTGATACGCAGTATTTT. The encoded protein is CASSRQERIDTQYF.

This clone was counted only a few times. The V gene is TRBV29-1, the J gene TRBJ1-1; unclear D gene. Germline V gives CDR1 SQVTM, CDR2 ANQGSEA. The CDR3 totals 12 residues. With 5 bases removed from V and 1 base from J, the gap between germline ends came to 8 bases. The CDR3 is CSVLDANTEAFF. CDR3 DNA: TGCAGCGTTCTAGATGCGAACACTGAAGCTTTCTTT.

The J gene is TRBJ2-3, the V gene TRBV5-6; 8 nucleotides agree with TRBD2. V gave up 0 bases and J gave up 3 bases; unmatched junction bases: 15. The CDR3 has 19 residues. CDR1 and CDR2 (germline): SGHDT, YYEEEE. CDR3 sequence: CASSLVILAAKTDTDTQYF. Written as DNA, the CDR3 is TGTGCCAGCAGCTTGGTTATACTAGCGGCTAAAACTGATACAGATACGCAGTATTTT.

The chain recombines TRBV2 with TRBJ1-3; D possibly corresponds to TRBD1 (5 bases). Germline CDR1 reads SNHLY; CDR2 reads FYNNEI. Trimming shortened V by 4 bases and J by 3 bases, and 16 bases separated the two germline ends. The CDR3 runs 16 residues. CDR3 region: CASSVTGGGGGNTIYF. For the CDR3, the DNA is TGTGCCAGCAGTGTTACGGGGGGAGGAGGTGGAAACACCATATATTTT.

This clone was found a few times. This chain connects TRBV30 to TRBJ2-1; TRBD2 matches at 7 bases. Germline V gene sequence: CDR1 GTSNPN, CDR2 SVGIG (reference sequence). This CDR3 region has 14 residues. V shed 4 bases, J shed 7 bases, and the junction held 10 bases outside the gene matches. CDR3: CAWNQRGRTNEQFF. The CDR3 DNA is TGTGCCTGGAACCAGCGGGGAAGAACGAATGAGCAGTTCTTC.

The CDR3 here is CASSLGLAGVYEQYF. The CDR3 nucleotides read TGTGCCAGCAGCCTTGGACTAGCGGGGGTATACGAGCAGTACTTC. The chain is built from TRBV6-1 and TRBJ2-7; TRBD2 agrees at 13 bases. Germline V gene lookup returns CDR1 MNHNS and CDR2 SASEGT. The CDR3 is 15 residues long. V gave up 6 bases and J gave up 4 bases; unmatched junction bases: 6.

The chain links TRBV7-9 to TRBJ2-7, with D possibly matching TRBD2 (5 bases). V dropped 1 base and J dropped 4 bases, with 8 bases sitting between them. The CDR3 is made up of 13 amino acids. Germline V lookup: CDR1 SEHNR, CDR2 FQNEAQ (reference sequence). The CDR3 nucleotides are TGTGCCAGCAGCTTAGTAGGAGGATACGAGCAGTACTTC. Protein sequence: CASSLVGGYEQYF.

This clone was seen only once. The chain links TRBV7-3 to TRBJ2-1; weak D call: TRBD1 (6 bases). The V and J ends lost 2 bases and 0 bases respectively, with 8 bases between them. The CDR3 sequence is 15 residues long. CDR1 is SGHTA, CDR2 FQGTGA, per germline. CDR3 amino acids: CASSLGTSSYNEQFF. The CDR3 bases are TGTGCCAGCAGCTTAGGGACAAGCTCCTACAATGAGCAGTTCTTC.

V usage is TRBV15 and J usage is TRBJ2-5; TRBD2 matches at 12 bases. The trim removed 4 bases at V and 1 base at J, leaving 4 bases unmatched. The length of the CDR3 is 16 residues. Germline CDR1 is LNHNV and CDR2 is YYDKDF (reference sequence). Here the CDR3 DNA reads TGTGCCACCAGCACCGGACTAGCGGGGTCCCAAGAGACCCAGTACTTC. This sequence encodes CATSTGLAGSQETQYF.

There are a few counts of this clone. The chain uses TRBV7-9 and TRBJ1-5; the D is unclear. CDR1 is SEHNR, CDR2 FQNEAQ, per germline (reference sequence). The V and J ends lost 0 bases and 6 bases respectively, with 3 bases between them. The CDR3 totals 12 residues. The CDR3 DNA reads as TGTGCCAGCAGCTTAGCTCTTCAGCCCCAGCATTTT. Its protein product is CASSLALQPQHF.

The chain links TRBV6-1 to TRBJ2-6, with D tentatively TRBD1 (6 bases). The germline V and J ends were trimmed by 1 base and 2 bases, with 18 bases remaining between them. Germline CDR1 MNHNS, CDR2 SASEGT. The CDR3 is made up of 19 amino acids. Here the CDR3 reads CASSEVPGQFFAGANVLTF. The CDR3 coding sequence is TGTGCCAGCAGTGAAGTTCCCGGACAGTTCTTCGCTGGGGCCAACGTCCTGACTTTC.

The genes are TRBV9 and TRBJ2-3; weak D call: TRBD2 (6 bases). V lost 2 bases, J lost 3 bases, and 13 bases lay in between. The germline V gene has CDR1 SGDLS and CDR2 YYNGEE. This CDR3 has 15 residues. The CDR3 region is CASSVRARGTDTQYF. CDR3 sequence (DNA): TGTGCCAGCAGCGTCCGGGCCCGGGGGACAGATACGCAGTATTTT.

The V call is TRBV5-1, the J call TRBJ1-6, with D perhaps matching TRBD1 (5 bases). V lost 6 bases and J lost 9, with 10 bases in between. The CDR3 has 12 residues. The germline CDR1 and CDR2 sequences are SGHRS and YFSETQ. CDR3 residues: CASIGVASPLHF. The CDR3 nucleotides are TGCGCCAGCATAGGGGTGGCTTCACCCCTCCACTTT.

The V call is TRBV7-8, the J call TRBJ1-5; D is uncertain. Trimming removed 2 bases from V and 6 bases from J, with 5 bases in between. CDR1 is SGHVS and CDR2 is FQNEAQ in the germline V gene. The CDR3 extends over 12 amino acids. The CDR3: CASSLSSQPQHF. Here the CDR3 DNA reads TGTGCCAGCAGCTTAAGTAGTCAGCCCCAGCATTTT.

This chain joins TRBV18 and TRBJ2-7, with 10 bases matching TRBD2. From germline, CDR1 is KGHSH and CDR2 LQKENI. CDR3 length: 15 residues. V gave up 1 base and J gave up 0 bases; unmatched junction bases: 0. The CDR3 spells CASSPRTSGSYEQYF. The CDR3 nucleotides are TGTGCCAGCTCACCACGGACTAGCGGCTCCTACGAGCAGTACTTC.

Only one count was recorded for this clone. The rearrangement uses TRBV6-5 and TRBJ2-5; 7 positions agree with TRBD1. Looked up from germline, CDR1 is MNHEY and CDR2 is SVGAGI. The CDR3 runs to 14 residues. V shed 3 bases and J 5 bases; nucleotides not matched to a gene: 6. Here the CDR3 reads CASSYTGDMETQYF. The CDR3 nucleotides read TGTGCCAGCAGTTATACAGGGGATATGGAGACCCAGTACTTC.

The CDR3 DNA follows: TGTGCCAGCAGCTTCAGGACTAGCGGACAAGAGACCCAGTACTTC. Protein product: CASSFRTSGQETQYF. The gene calls are TRBV7-6 and TRBJ2-5, with TRBD2 matching 10 bases. V gave up 3 bases and J gave up 2 bases; unmatched junction bases: 3. Per the germline V gene, CDR1 is SGHVS and CDR2 is FNYEAQ. CDR3 length: 15 residues. Combining the CDR3 with reference TRBV7-6 and TRBJ2-5 gives the whole variable domain GAGVSQSPRYKVTKRGQDVALRCDPISGHVSLYWYRQALGQGPEFLTYFNYEAQQDKSGLPNDRFSAERPEGSISTLTIQRTEQRDSAMYRCASSFRTSGQETQYFGPGTRLLVL.

The CDR3 protein is CASSQRGQGHDEQYF. DNA for the CDR3: TGCGCCAGCAGCCAAAGGGGTCAGGGGCACGACGAGCAGTACTTC. V usage is TRBV4-1 and J usage is TRBJ2-7; a weak D match, TRBD1 (6 bases). Looked up from germline, CDR1 is MGHRA and CDR2 is YSYEKL. V gave up 2 bases and J gave up 5 bases, with 16 bases separating them. The CDR3 has 15 residues.

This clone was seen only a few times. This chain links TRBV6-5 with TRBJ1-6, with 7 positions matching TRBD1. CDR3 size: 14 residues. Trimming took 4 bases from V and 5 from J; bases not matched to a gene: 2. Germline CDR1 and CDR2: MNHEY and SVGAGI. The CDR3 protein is CASSWGQNNSPLHF. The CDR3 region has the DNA TGTGCCAGCAGTTGGGGACAGAATAATTCACCCCTCCACTTT.

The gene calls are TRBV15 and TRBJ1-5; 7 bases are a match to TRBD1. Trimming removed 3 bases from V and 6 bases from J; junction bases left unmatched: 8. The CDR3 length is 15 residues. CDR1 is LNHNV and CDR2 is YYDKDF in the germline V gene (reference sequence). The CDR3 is CATSSVTGVAQPQHF. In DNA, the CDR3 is TGTGCCACCAGCAGTGTCACAGGGGTGGCTCAGCCCCAGCATTTT.

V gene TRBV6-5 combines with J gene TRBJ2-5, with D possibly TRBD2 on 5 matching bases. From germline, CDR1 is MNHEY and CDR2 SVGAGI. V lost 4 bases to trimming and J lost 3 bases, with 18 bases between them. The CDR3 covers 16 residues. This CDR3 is CASSSEWQRVKETQYF. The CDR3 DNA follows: TGTGCCAGCAGTTCGGAGTGGCAGAGGGTAAAAGAGACCCAGTACTTC.

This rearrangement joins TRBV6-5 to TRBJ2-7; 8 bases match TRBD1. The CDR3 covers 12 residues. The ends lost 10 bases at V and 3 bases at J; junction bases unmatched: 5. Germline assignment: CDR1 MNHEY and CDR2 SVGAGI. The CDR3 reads CATQGAIYEQYF. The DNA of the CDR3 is TGTGCCACCCAGGGGGCCATCTACGAGCAGTACTTC.